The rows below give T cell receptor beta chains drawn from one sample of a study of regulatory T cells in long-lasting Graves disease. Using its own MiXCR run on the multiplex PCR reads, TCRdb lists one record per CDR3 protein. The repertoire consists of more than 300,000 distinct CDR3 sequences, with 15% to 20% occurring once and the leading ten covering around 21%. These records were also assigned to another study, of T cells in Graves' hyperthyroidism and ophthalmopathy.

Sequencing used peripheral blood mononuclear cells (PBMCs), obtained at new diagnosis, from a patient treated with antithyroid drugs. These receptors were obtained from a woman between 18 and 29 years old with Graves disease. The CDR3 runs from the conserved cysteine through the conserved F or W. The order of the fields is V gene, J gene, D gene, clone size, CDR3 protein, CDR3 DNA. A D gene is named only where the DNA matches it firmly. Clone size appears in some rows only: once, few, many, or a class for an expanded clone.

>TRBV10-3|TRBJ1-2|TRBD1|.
CATSDRTSSNYGYTF
TGTGCCACCTCGGACAGGACCTCATCTAACTATGGCTACACCTTC
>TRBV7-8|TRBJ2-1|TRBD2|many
CASSLPRNAGTSGGSSYNEQFF
TGTGCCAGCAGCTTACCCCGTAACGCCGGGACTAGCGGGGGGAGCTCCTACAATGAGCAGTTCTTC
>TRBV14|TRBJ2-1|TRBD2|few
CASSQLAGDLNEQFF
TGTGCCAGCAGCCAACTAGCGGGGGACCTTAATGAGCAGTTCTTC
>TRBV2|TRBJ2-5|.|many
CASSETGAQETQYF
TGTGCCAGCAGTGAAACGGGGGCACAAGAGACCCAGTACTTC
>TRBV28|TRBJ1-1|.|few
CASSFRDNTEAFF
TGTGCCAGCAGTTTTCGGGATAACACTGAAGCTTTCTTT
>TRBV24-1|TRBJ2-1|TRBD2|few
CATSDFGLADVKDEQFF
TGTGCCACCAGTGATTTTGGACTAGCGGACGTTAAAGATGAGCAGTTCTTC
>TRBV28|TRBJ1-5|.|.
CASSAPGNQPQHF
TGTGCCAGCAGTGCACCCGGGAATCAGCCCCAGCATTTT
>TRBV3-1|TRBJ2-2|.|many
CASSLTPLGTATSWTGELFF
TGTGCCAGCAGCCTAACTCCCCTCGGGACGGCGACGTCATGGACCGGGGAGCTGTTTTTT
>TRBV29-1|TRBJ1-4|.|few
CSVEDRGVGEKLFF
TGCAGCGTTGAAGATCGGGGGGTAGGTGAAAAACTGTTTTTT
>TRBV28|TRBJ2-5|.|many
CASSLFRGETQYF
TGTGCCAGCAGTTTATTTCGGGGGGAGACCCAGTACTTC
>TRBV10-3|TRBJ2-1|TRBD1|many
CASLPKPGQGAVNEQFF
TGTGCCAGCTTACCAAAACCGGGACAGGGGGCAGTCAATGAGCAGTTCTTC
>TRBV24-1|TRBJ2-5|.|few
CATSDPTPPRGEGQYQETQYF
TGTGCCACCAGTGATCCTACCCCGCCGCGCGGTGAGGGTCAATACCAAGAGACCCAGTACTTC
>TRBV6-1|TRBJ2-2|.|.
CATKPRTGELFF
TGTGCCACCAAACCTCGCACCGGGGAGCTGTTTTTT
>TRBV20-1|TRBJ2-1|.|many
CSARGGASYNEQFF
TGCAGTGCTAGAGGGGGGGCTTCCTACAATGAGCAGTTCTTC
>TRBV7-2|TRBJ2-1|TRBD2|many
CASSLEGTSGRYEQFF
TGTGCCAGCAGCTTAGAAGGGACTAGCGGGAGATACGAGCAGTTCTTC
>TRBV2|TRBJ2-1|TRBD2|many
CASRDLGTSGGSDEQFF
TGTGCCAGCAGGGACCTGGGCACTAGCGGGGGTTCGGATGAGCAGTTCTTC
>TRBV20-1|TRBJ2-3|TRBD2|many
CSARDLAQSTYWTAGDTDTQYF
TGCAGTGCTAGAGATCTCGCCCAATCTACCTACTGGACAGCGGGAGACACAGATACGCAGTATTTT
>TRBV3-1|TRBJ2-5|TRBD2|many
CASSPRLAGKETQYF
TGTGCCAGCAGCCCTCGACTAGCGGGGAAAGAGACCCAGTACTTC
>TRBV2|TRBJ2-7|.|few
CASSEGRTSNSYAQYF
TGTGCCAGCAGTGAAGGCAGGACGTCAAACTCCTACGCGCAGTACTTC
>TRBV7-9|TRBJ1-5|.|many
CASSLEHRALDTSQPQHF
TGTGCCAGCAGCTTAGAACACCGGGCCTTAGATACGAGTCAGCCCCAGCATTTT
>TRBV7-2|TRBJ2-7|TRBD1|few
CASRPGQVLDYEQYF
TGTGCCAGCAGACCTGGACAGGTTTTAGACTACGAGCAGTACTTC
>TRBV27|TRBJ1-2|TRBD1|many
CASSPDRVLNGYTF
TGTGCCAGCAGCCCGGACAGGGTTCTTAATGGCTACACCTTC
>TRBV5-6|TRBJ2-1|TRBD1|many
CASSLFGTGGEYEQFF
TGTGCCAGCAGCTTATTTGGGACAGGGGGCGAGTATGAGCAGTTCTTC
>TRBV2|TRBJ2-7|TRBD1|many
CASSGTGVEQYF
TGTGCCAGCAGTGGGACAGGGGTCGAGCAGTACTTC
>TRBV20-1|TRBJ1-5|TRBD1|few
CSARATGLFGQPQHF
TGCAGTGCTAGGGCGACAGGGCTTTTCGGTCAGCCCCAGCATTTT
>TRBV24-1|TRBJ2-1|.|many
CATGLQGPNEQFF
TGTGCCACCGGATTACAGGGTCCGAATGAGCAGTTCTTC
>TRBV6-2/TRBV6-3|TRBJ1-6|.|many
CASSEARATTPLHF
TGTGCCAGCAGTGAAGCAAGGGCGACGACACCCCTCCACTTT
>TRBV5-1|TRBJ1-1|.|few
CASQAGTAPPTEAFF
TGCGCCAGCCAGGCAGGGACCGCCCCTCCCACTGAAGCTTTCTTT